This T cell receptor (beta chain) was sequenced during a study of high-grade serous ovarian cancer treatment subgroups. Study summary: Mean per sample: about 14,000 reads, 6,000 to 8,000 unique TCR beta rearrangements. Study results and limitations: Spatial context was lost because tumors were sequenced in bulk.

Trimming cost V 1 base and J 2 bases, with 10 bases left between them. Per germline, CDR1 SGHTA and CDR2 FQGNSA. This CDR3 contains 15 residues. A word on this clone: Its specificity is unknown.

Produced via immunoSEQ multiplex PCR; TCRdb's table is partial and in-frame only. The sample lists about 10,000 clones, around 68% occurring once. The tumor samples were collected prior to definitive surgery or chemotherapy. The J gene is TRBJ2-3, the V gene TRBV7-2, with D unresolved. The sequencing input was tumor tissue. This clonotype was sampled from a human donor with high-grade serous ovarian cancer. CDR3 protein: CASSLGVSNTDTQYF. CDR3 nucleotides: TGTGCCAGCAGCTTAGGGGTCTCAAACACAGATACGCAGTATTTT. The variable domain in full, with the rest retrieved from reference TRBV7-2 and TRBJ2-3, is GAGVSQSPSNKVTEKGKDVELRCDPISGHTALYWYRQSLGQGLEFLIYFQGNSAPDKSGLPSDRFSAERTGGSVSTLTIQRTQQEDSAVYLCASSLGVSNTDTQYFGPGTRLTVL.